The rows below give T cell receptor beta chains drawn from one sample of a study of cytomegalovirus exposure and HLA in healthy donors. Produced via immunoSEQ multiplex PCR; TCRdb's table is partial and in-frame only. Its table records approximately 68,000 clones. Sequenced: PBMCs. Receptors were obtained from a female donor in good health and CMV-seropositive. CDR3s include the opening cysteine and the closing phenylalanine or tryptophan. The D gene is left open where the match is weak.

D: .
J: TRBJ2-1
V: TRBV7-6
CDR3: CASSDSGGANEQFF
DNA: TGTGCCAGCAGCGATAGCGGCGGGGCCAATGAGCAGTTCTTC

D: .
J: TRBJ2-7
V: TRBV13
CDR3: CASSYRASPYEQYF
DNA: TGTGCCAGCAGCTACAGGGCGAGCCCCTACGAGCAGTACTTC

D: .
J: TRBJ2-2
V: TRBV11-2
CDR3: CASSYSNTGELFF
DNA: TGTGCCAGCAGCTACTCCAACACCGGGGAGCTGTTTTTT

D: .
J: TRBJ1-1
V: TRBV6-6
CDR3: CASSYDTMNTEAFF
DNA: TGTGCCAGCAGTTACGATACAATGAACACTGAAGCTTTCTTT

D: TRBD2
J: TRBJ2-4
V: TRBV7-2
CDR3: CASSPVREGIQYF
DNA: TGTGCCAGCAGCCCCGTCCGGGAGGGCATTCAGTACTTC

D: .
J: TRBJ1-2
V: TRBV6-5
CDR3: CASRNKGSVHYGYTF
DNA: TGTGCCAGCAGGAATAAGGGGTCGGTCCACTATGGCTACACCTTC

D: .
J: TRBJ1-1
V: TRBV27
CDR3: CASSSGSWNTEAFF
DNA: TGTGCCAGCAGTTCAGGTAGTTGGAACACTGAAGCTTTCTTT

D: .
J: TRBJ2-7
V: TRBV9
CDR3: CASSGGGPFGYEQYF
DNA: TGTGCCAGCAGCGGGGGGGGCCCTTTCGGCTACGAGCAGTACTTC

D: .
J: TRBJ1-2
V: TRBV11-2
CDR3: CASSSTVQGYTF
DNA: TGTGCCAGCAGCTCCACCGTTCAGGGCTACACCTTC

D: TRBD2
J: TRBJ2-7
V: TRBV6-5
CDR3: CASVSGRGAYEQYF
DNA: TGTGCCAGCGTTAGCGGGAGAGGGGCCTACGAGCAGTACTTC

D: TRBD2
J: TRBJ2-3
V: TRBV15
CDR3: CATQLAGNTDTQYF
DNA: TGTGCCACCCAACTAGCGGGTAACACAGATACGCAGTATTTT

D: TRBD2
J: TRBJ2-7
V: TRBV11-2
CDR3: CASSSGLAVGNEQYF
DNA: TGTGCCAGCAGCTCGGGACTAGCCGTCGGGAACGAGCAGTACTTC

D: .
J: TRBJ2-1
V: TRBV25-1
CDR3: CASETGGRPYPNNEQFF
DNA: TGTGCCAGCGAGACCGGGGGGCGGCCCTACCCCAACAATGAGCAGTTCTTC

D: .
J: TRBJ2-2
V: TRBV19
CDR3: CASTVGTLSNTGELFF
DNA: TGTGCCAGTACCGTGGGGACATTGTCCAACACCGGGGAGCTGTTTTTT

D: .
J: TRBJ1-2
V: TRBV7-9
CDR3: CASSLSRDSYTF
DNA: TGTGCCAGCAGCCTGTCCCGGGACAGCTACACCTTC

D: TRBD1
J: TRBJ1-4
V: TRBV29-1
CDR3: CSAGGQGGEKLFF
DNA: TGCAGCGCAGGGGGACAGGGCGGTGAAAAACTGTTTTTT

D: .
J: TRBJ1-6
V: TRBV9
CDR3: CASSVGGGSPLHF
DNA: TGTGCCAGCAGCGTAGGGGGGGGTTCACCCCTCCACTTT

D: TRBD1
J: TRBJ2-7
V: TRBV7-8
CDR3: CASSLWDRGINEQYF
DNA: TGTGCCAGCAGCTTATGGGACAGGGGTATTAACGAGCAGTACTTC

D: TRBD2
J: TRBJ2-7
V: TRBV4-3
CDR3: CASSQGLAGDEQYF
DNA: TGCGCCAGCAGCCAAGGTCTAGCGGGGGATGAGCAGTACTTC

D: TRBD2
J: TRBJ2-7
V: TRBV4-1
CDR3: CASSQGPTASGGLGEQYF
DNA: TGCGCCAGCAGCCAAGGTCCCACGGCTAGCGGGGGCCTCGGCGAGCAGTACTTC

D: .
J: TRBJ2-7
V: TRBV18
CDR3: CASSPGGSYEQYF
DNA: TGTGCCAGCTCACCGGGAGGATCCTACGAGCAGTACTTC

D: .
J: TRBJ2-4
V: TRBV7-8
CDR3: CASSLRTEAKNIQYF
DNA: TGTGCCAGCAGCCTACGGACTGAGGCCAAAAACATTCAGTACTTC

D: TRBD2
J: TRBJ2-3
V: TRBV9
CDR3: CAPSVGGLAGRRADTQYF
DNA: TGTGCCCCCAGCGTAGGGGGACTAGCGGGGAGGCGCGCAGATACGCAGTATTTT

D: .
J: TRBJ2-7
V: TRBV9
CDR3: CASSVEAGGGYEQYF
DNA: TGTGCCAGCAGCGTAGAGGCAGGGGGAGGCTACGAGCAGTACTTC

D: TRBD2
J: TRBJ2-1
V: TRBV13
CDR3: CASTSGGINEQFF
DNA: TGTGCCAGCACTTCGGGGGGTATAAATGAGCAGTTCTTC

D: .
J: TRBJ2-7
V: TRBV4-3
CDR3: CASSQERTHYEQYF
DNA: TGCGCCAGCAGCCAAGAGAGAACTCACTACGAGCAGTACTTC

D: .
J: TRBJ1-1
V: TRBV5-6
CDR3: CASSLGLGGTEAFF
DNA: TGTGCCAGCAGCTTGGGCCTGGGGGGCACTGAAGCTTTCTTT

D: .
J: TRBJ2-5
V: TRBV5-4
CDR3: CASSLGTRETQYF
DNA: TGTGCCAGCAGCCTCGGGACTCGGGAGACCCAGTACTTC

D: .
J: TRBJ2-2
V: TRBV6-5
CDR3: CASRRTGVGGELFF
DNA: TGTGCCAGCAGAAGGACGGGAGTCGGCGGGGAGCTGTTTTTT

D: TRBD2
J: TRBJ2-5
V: TRBV5-1
CDR3: CASSLRGGAETQYF
DNA: TGCGCCAGCAGCTTACGGGGGGGAGCGGAGACCCAGTACTTC

D: TRBD1
J: TRBJ2-3
V: TRBV19
CDR3: CASTRDRDRSSQYF
DNA: TGTGCCAGTACCCGGGACAGGGACCGTAGTTCGCAGTATTTT

D: .
J: TRBJ1-1
V: TRBV10-3
CDR3: CAILQGPSTEAFF
DNA: TGTGCCATCCTCCAGGGGCCGAGTACTGAAGCTTTCTTT

D: TRBD2
J: TRBJ2-5
V: TRBV7-2
CDR3: CASSLGTKETQYF
DNA: TGTGCCAGCAGCTTGGGGACTAAAGAGACCCAGTACTTC

D: TRBD1
J: TRBJ2-3
V: TRBV7-6
CDR3: CASSLGGTGVTDTQYF
DNA: TGTGCCAGCAGCTTAGGGGGGACAGGGGTCACAGATACGCAGTATTTT

D: TRBD2
J: TRBJ2-2
V: TRBV7-9
CDR3: CASSLLGGTTSGELFF
DNA: TGTGCCAGCAGCTTACTCGGGGGGACGACTAGCGGGGAGCTGTTTTTT

D: .
J: TRBJ2-7
V: TRBV5-1
CDR3: CASTPGTPPLEQYF
DNA: TGCGCCAGCACCCCGGGGACTCCTCCCCTCGAGCAGTACTTC

D: .
J: TRBJ2-1
V: TRBV7-8
CDR3: CASSLGDLEFF
DNA: TGTGCCAGCAGCTTAGGTGACTTGGAGTTCTTC

D: TRBD1
J: TRBJ2-7
V: TRBV18
CDR3: CASTQGAGYEQYF
DNA: TGTGCCAGCACACAGGGGGCAGGCTACGAGCAGTACTTC

D: .
J: TRBJ1-1
V: TRBV10-2
CDR3: CASSETEGAFF
DNA: TGCGCCAGCAGTGAGACTGAGGGAGCTTTCTTT

D: TRBD1
J: TRBJ2-5
V: TRBV5-6
CDR3: CASSLVGRQGEETQYF
DNA: TGTGCCAGCAGCTTGGTTGGGCGACAGGGGGAAGAGACCCAGTACTTC

D: TRBD1
J: TRBJ1-4
V: TRBV4-3
CDR3: CASSQGDSSEKLFF
DNA: TGCGCCAGCAGCCAAGGGGACAGCTCTGAAAAACTGTTTTTT